Reported below is one TCR beta chain. Its antigen target is currently unknown. Nothing much larger sits one base from this clone, and base qualities are not available. The record originates from a study of radiotherapy plus CTLA-4 blockade in lung cancer (dated by TCRdb to 2016 to 2018). For context, the study as a whole: Objective responses occurred in 18% of enrolled patients, and around 29% achieved disease control.

Study-level results and caveats: Increased serum interferon-beta after radiation, together with early dynamic changes in blood T cell clones, were reported to be the strongest predictors of response. After treatment with radiotherapy and ipilimumab, TCR clones that came from tumors expanded in the peripheral blood.

The method was the immunoSEQ multiplex PCR assay. As stored in TCRdb, this immuneACCESS dataset retains in-frame rearrangements with V and J assigned. A fraction of the clones does not appear; measured against another copy, unresolved V genes explain less than half of the discrepancy, and the remainder lacks a known reason. Within this sample are about 38,000 clones, with 65% to 90% of them counted one time only. The ten largest clones add up to 22% of the sample. CDR1 and CDR2, looked up from the germline V gene (reference sequence), are MNHEY and SMNVEV. Trimming at the junction amounts to 1 base on V and 8 bases on J, and the germline ends lie 18 bases apart. The CDR3 measures 16 amino acids from cysteine to phenylalanine. Only the CDR3 portion is preserved as DNA: 48 bases, with reading frame beginning at the first base. The study tested focal radiation therapy combined with CTLA-4 blockade (ipilimumab) in patients with chemo-refractory metastatic non-small-cell lung cancer.

This sequence originates from a human donor with non-small cell lung cancer whose response to radiotherapy plus ipilimumab could not be evaluated. Sequenced material: peripheral blood, taken from a patient treated with radiotherapy plus ipilimumab. The V and J segments used are TRBV27 and TRBJ2-4; the D region possibly corresponds to TRBD2 (8 bases align). The CDR3 protein is CASSLYSGGGWDIQYF. The sequence in DNA is TGTGCCAGCAGTTTATATTCGGGAGGGGGCTGGGACATTCAGTACTTC.